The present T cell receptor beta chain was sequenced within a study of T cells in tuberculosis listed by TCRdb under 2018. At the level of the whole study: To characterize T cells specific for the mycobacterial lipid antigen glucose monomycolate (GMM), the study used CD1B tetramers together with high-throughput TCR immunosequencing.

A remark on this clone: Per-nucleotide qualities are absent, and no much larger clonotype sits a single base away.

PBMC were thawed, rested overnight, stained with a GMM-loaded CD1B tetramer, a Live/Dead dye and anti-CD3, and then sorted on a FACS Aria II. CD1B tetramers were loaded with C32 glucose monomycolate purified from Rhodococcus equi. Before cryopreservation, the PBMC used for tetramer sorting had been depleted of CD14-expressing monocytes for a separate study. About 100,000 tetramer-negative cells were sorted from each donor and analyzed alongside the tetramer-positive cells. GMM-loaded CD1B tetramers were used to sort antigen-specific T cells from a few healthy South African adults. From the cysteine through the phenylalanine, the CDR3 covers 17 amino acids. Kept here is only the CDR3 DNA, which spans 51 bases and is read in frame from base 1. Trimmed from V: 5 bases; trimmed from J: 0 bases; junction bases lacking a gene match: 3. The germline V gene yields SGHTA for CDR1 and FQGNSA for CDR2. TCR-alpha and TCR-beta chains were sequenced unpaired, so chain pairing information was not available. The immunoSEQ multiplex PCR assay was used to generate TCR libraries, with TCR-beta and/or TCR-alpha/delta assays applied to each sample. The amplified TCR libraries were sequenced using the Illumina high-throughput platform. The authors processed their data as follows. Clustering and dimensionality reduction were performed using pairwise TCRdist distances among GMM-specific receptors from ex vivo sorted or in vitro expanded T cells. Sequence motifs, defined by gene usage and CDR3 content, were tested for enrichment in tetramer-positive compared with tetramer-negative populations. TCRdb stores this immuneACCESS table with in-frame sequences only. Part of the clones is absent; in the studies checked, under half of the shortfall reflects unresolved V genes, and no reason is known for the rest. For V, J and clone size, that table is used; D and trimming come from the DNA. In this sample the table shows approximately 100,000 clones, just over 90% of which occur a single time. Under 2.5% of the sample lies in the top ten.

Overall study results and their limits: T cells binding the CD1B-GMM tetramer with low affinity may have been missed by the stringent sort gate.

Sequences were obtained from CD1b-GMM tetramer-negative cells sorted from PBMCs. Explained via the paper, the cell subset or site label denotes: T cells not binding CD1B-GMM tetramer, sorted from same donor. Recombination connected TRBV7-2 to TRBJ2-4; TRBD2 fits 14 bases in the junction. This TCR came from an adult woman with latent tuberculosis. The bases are TGTGCCAGCAGCAGACTAGCGGGGGGGTCAGCCAAAAACATTCAGTACTTC. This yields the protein CASSRLAGGSAKNIQYF.